A single sample is the source of the 3 T cell receptor beta chains below, sequenced in a study of early T cells in non-severe SARS-CoV-2 infection. In TCRdb, the 5' RACE reads were re-called with MiXCR into one record per CDR3 protein. The sample has tens of thousands of distinct CDR3 sequences; more than 8% are singletons. The sequencing used whole blood, collected at baseline. The receptor source for this set is an adult who was a healthcare worker with PCR-confirmed SARS-CoV-2 infection or an uninfected control (not recorded which).

The chain carries TRBV20-1 and TRBJ2-7; D is unclear. Germline loops: CDR1 DFQATT, CDR2 SNEGSKA (reference sequence). The CDR3 spans 11 residues. Trimming took off 5 bases at V and 8 bases at J, with 13 bases between the two ends. This CDR3 is CSAPRTGQQYF. The DNA for the CDR3 is TGCAGTGCTCCCCGGACGGGCCAGCAGTACTTC.

The CDR3 loop reads CASSRGDWGQGTEAFF. The CDR3 DNA sequence: TGTGCCAGCAGCCGAGGTGATTGGGGACAGGGGACTGAAGCTTTCTTT. This chain connects TRBV4-2 to TRBJ1-1; 10 nucleotides agree with TRBD1. The CDR3 has 16 residues. Looked up from germline, CDR1 is LGHNA and CDR2 is YNFKEQ. Losses at the gene ends were 4 bases for V and 5 bases for J; bases not matched to a gene: 10.

The table lists this clonotype with a few counts. CDR3 sequence: CSARTQAGTYNEQFF. The CDR3 coding sequence is TGCAGTGCTAGGACCCAGGCGGGAACCTACAATGAGCAGTTCTTC. The chain has TRBV20-1 and TRBJ2-1; tentatively, D is TRBD2 (6 bases). This CDR3 is 15 amino acids long. Trimming took off 3 bases at V and 2 bases at J, with 14 bases between the two ends. From germline, CDR1 is DFQATT and CDR2 SNEGSKA (reference sequence).